Following are 11 T cell receptor beta chains from one sample sequenced in a study of cytomegalovirus exposure and HLA in healthy donors. Primers: 60 Vbeta forward and 13 Jbeta reverse. The table came from immunoSEQ multiplex PCR; TCRdb's copy has only in-frame clones and leaves some out. The sample lists 160,000 or so clones, roughly 83% seen once, with roughly 1% in the top ten. The specimen was PBMCs. These receptor sequences come from a man aged 25 to 45 in good health and CMV-seronegative.

The chain combines TRBV7-2 with TRBJ2-2, with 8 nucleotides matching TRBD1. The CDR3 has 13 residues. Germline V gives CDR1 SGHTA, CDR2 FQGNSA. The J segment lost 5 bases and the V segment lost 5 bases, leaving 1 base of the junction unmatched. The CDR3 coding sequence is TGTGCCAGCAGCGGACAGGGTACCGGGGAGCTGTTTTTT. This sequence encodes CASSGQGTGELFF.

The CDR3 DNA reads as TGTGCCGGGGGACAGCCTAACTCTGGGGCCAACGTCCTGACTTTC. It specifies CAGGQPNSGANVLTF. This chain uses TRBV6-1 with TRBJ2-6; 7 positions match TRBD1. J lost 0 bases, V lost 11 bases, and 7 bases had no gene match. Germline values: CDR1 MNHNS, CDR2 SASEGT. The CDR3 is made up of 15 amino acids.

The chain joins TRBV19 to TRBJ1-1, with TRBD1 identical over 10 bases. This CDR3 region has 12 residues. V lost 10 bases, J lost 5 bases, and 4 bases stayed unmatched. CDR1 and CDR2 from the germline V gene are LNHDA and SQIVND (reference sequence). CDR3 residues: CATRQGATEAFF. The DNA of the CDR3 is TGTGCCACCCGACAGGGGGCAACTGAAGCTTTCTTT.

This clone was seen more than once but under ten times. The chain employs TRBV7-8 and TRBJ2-5, with 8 bases identical to TRBD1. Germline assignment: CDR1 SGHVS and CDR2 FQNEAQ. The CDR3 is 15 amino acids. J was trimmed by 5 bases and V by 5 bases; bases with no gene match: 10. CDR3 bases: TGTGCCAGCAGCCCGGCGGGACAGGCTCAGGAGACCCAGTACTTC. It codes for CASSPAGQAQETQYF.

This chain links TRBV14 with TRBJ1-1; D ambiguous. CDR3 length equals 15 residues. Trimming took 3 bases from V and 2 from J, leaving 13 bases between them. Per germline, CDR1 SGHDN and CDR2 FVKESK. CDR3 nucleotide sequence: TGTGCCAGCAGCCACTTTAACAGCTTAAACACTGAAGCTTTCTTT. Amino acids: CASSHFNSLNTEAFF.

The J gene is TRBJ2-1, the V gene TRBV7-9, with D perhaps TRBD2 (5 bases). The germline V and J ends were trimmed by 3 bases and 6 bases, with 12 bases remaining between them. The length of the CDR3 is 14 residues. Looked up from germline, CDR1 is SEHNR and CDR2 is FQNEAQ (reference sequence). CDR3 amino acids: CASSFAGAGNEQFF. CDR3 in DNA: TGTGCCAGCAGCTTCGCGGGCGCGGGCAATGAGCAGTTCTTC.

J is TRBJ2-7 and V is TRBV5-1; TRBD1 agrees at 7 bases. This CDR3 region has 13 residues. CDR1 is SGHRS and CDR2 is YFSETQ in the germline V gene. Trimming at V came to 3 bases and at J to 0 bases, leaving 0 bases not matched to a gene. Here the CDR3 reads CASSSGGSYEQYF. In DNA, the CDR3 is TGCGCCAGCAGCTCAGGGGGCTCCTACGAGCAGTACTTC.

The V and J genes are TRBV7-7 and TRBJ2-5; the match to TRBD2 covers 10 bases. The CDR3 spans 15 residues. Losses at the gene ends were 1 base for V and 5 bases for J; bases not matched to a gene: 4. Germline CDR1 SSHAT, CDR2 FNYEAQ (reference sequence). In nucleotides, the CDR3 is TGTGCCAGCAGCTTAGAGCGGGAGGGCTGGGAGACCCAGTACTTC. Translation gives CASSLEREGWETQYF.

This chain links TRBV4-2 with TRBJ1-2, with D unresolved. V gave up 0 bases and J gave up 5 bases, with 13 bases separating them. The CDR3 contains 15 residues. Germline V CDR1 and CDR2: LGHNA, YNFKEQ. DNA for the CDR3: TGTGCCAGCAGCCAAGAGCTCCGGGTAGGTTATGGCTACACCTTC. It encodes CASSQELRVGYGYTF.

V and J are TRBV5-1 and TRBJ1-1, with TRBD1 as a possible D gene (6 bases). The germline gives CDR1 SGHRS, CDR2 YFSETQ. Between the trimmed V and J ends, which lost 6 bases and 0 bases, there was a span of 15 bases. The CDR3 length is 15 residues. CDR3 nucleotides: TGCGCCAGCACCCAGGACAGTCCCATGAACACTGAAGCTTTCTTT. Protein sequence: CASTQDSPMNTEAFF. Together with reference TRBV5-1 and TRBJ1-1, the CDR3 gives the full variable domain: KAGVTQTPRYLIKTRGQQVTLSCSPISGHRSVSWYQQTPGQGLQFLFEYFSETQRNKGNFPGRFSGRQFSNSRSEMNVSTLELGDSALYLCASTQDSPMNTEAFFGQGTRLTVV.

V gene TRBV30 combines with J gene TRBJ2-3, with 16 bases matching TRBD2. This CDR3 region has 15 residues. Germline loops: CDR1 GTSNPN, CDR2 SVGIG (reference sequence). V trimming: 5 bases; J trimming: 6 bases; junction bases outside the gene matches: 5. The CDR3 protein is CAWGTSGRALDTQYF. CDR3 in DNA: TGTGCCTGGGGGACTAGCGGGAGGGCCTTGGATACGCAGTATTTT.